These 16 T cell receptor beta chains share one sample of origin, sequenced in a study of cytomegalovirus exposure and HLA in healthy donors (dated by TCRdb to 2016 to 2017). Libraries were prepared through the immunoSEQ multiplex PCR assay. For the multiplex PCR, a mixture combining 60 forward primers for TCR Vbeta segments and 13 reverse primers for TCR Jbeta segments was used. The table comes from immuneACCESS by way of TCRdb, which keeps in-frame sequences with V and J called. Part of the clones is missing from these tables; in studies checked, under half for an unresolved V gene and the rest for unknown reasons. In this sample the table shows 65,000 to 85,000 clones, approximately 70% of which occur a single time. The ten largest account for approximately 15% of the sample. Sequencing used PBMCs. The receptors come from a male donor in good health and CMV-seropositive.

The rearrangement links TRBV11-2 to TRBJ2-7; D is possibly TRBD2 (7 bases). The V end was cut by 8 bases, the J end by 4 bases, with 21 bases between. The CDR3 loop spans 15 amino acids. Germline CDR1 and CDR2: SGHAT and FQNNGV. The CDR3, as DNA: TGTGCCAGCTCCTTAGGGGGGGACCCCCATTACGAGCAGTACTTC. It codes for CASSLGGDPHYEQYF.

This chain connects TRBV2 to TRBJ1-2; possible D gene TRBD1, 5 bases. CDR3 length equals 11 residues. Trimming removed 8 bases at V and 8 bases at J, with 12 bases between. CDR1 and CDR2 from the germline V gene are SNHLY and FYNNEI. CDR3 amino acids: CASSRAGGYTF. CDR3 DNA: TGTGCCAGCTCCAGGGCGGGAGGCTACACCTTC.

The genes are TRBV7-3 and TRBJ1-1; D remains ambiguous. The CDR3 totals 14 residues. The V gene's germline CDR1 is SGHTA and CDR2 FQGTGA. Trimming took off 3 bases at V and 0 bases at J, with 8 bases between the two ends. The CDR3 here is CASSFAGMNTEAFF. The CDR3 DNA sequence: TGTGCCAGCAGCTTTGCGGGGATGAACACTGAAGCTTTCTTT. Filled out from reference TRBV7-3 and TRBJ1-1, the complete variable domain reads GAGVSQTPSNKVTEKGKYVELRCDPISGHTALYWYRQSLGQGPEFLIYFQGTGAADDSGLPNDRFFAVRPEGSVSTLKIQRTERGDSAVYLCASSFAGMNTEAFFGQGTRLTVV.

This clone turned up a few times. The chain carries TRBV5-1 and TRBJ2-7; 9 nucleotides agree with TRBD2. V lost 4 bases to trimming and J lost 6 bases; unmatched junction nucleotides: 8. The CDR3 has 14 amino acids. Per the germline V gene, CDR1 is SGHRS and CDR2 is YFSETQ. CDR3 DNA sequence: TGCGCCAGCAGCGAGGGACTAGCTGGTCGCGAGCAGTACTTC. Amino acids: CASSEGLAGREQYF.

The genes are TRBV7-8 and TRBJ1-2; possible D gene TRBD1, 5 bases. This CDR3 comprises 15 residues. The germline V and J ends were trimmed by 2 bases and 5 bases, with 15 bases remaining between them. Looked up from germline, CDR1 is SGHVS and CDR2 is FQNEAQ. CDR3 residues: CASSLKRAGGYGYTF. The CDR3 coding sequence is TGTGCCAGCAGCTTAAAAAGGGCGGGGGGTTATGGCTACACCTTC.

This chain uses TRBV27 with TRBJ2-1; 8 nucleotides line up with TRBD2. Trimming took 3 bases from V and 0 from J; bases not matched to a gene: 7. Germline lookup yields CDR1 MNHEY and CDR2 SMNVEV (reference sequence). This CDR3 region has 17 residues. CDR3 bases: TGTGCCAGCAGTTTGACCGCGAGCGGGGGCTCCTACAATGAGCAGTTCTTC. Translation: CASSLTASGGSYNEQFF.

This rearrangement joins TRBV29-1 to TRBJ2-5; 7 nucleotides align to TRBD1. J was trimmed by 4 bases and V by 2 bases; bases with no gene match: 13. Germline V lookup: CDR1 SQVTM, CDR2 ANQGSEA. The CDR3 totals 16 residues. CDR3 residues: CSVEKAGTDLGETQYF. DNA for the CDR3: TGCAGCGTTGAAAAAGCCGGGACAGACCTTGGAGAGACCCAGTACTTC. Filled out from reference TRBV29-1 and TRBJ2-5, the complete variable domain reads SAVISQKPSRDICQRGTSLTIQCQVDSQVTMMFWYRQQPGQSLTLIATANQGSEATYESGFVIDKFPISRPNLTFSTLTVSNMSPEDSSIYLCSVEKAGTDLGETQYFGPGTRLLVL.

In DNA form, the CDR3 reads TGCGCCAGCAGCATAAGGACAGGGGATATCTCTGGGGCCAACGTCCTGACTTTC. Protein: CASSIRTGDISGANVLTF. The chain recombines TRBV5-1 with TRBJ2-6; 9 nucleotides agree with TRBD1. The CDR3 is 18 amino acids. CDR1 and CDR2 from the germline V gene are SGHRS and YFSETQ. V gave up 4 bases and J gave up 0 bases; unmatched junction bases: 8.

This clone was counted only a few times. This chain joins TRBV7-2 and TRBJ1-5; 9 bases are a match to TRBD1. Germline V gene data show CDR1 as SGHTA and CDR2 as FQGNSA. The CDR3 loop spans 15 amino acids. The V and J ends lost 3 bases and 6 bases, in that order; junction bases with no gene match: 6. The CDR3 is CASSLGQGVSQPQHF. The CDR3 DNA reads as TGTGCCAGCAGCTTGGGACAGGGAGTGTCTCAGCCCCAGCATTTT. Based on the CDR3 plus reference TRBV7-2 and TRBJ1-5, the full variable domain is GAGVSQSPSNKVTEKGKDVELRCDPISGHTALYWYRQSLGQGLEFLIYFQGNSAPDKSGLPSDRFSAERTGGSVSTLTIQRTQQEDSAVYLCASSLGQGVSQPQHFGDGTRLSIL.

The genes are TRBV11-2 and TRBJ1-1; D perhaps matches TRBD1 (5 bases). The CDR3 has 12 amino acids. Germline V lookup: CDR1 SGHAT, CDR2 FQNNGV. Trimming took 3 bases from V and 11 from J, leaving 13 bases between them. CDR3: CASSFSGGDAFF. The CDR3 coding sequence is TGTGCCAGCAGCTTTTCCGGGGGTGACGCTTTCTTT. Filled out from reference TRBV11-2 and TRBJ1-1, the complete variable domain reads EAGVAQSPRYKIIEKRQSVAFWCNPISGHATLYWYQQILGQGPKLLIQFQNNGVVDDSQLPKDRFSAERLKGVDSTLKIQPAKLEDSAVYLCASSFSGGDAFFGQGTRLTVV.

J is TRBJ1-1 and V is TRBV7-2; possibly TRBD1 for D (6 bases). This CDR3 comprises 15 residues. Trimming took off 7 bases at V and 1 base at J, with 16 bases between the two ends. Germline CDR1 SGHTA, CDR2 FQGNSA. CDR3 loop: CASTRTGYRNTEAFF. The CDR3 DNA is TGTGCCAGCACCCGCACAGGGTATCGGAACACTGAAGCTTTCTTT. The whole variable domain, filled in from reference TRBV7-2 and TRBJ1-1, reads GAGVSQSPSNKVTEKGKDVELRCDPISGHTALYWYRQSLGQGLEFLIYFQGNSAPDKSGLPSDRFSAERTGGSVSTLTIQRTQQEDSAVYLCASTRTGYRNTEAFFGQGTRLTVV.

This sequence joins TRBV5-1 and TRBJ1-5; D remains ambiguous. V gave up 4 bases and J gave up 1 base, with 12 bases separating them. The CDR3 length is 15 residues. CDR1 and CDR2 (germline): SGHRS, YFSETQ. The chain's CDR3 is CASSLPRVSNQPQHF. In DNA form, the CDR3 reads TGCGCCAGCAGCCTCCCCCGGGTCAGCAATCAGCCCCAGCATTTT. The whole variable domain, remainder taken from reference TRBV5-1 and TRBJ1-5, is KAGVTQTPRYLIKTRGQQVTLSCSPISGHRSVSWYQQTPGQGLQFLFEYFSETQRNKGNFPGRFSGRQFSNSRSEMNVSTLELGDSALYLCASSLPRVSNQPQHFGDGTRLSIL.

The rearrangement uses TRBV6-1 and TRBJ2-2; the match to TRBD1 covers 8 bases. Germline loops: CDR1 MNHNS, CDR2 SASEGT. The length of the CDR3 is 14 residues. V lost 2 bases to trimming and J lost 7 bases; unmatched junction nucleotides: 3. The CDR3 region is CASSEQGAIGELFF. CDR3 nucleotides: TGTGCCAGCAGTGAACAGGGGGCAATCGGGGAGCTGTTTTTT.

The CDR3 spells CASSSQYYEQYF. CDR3 bases: TGTGCCAGCAGCTCACAATACTACGAGCAGTACTTC. The chain combines TRBV5-6 with TRBJ2-7; no clear D. This CDR3 contains 12 residues. The germline V gene encodes CDR1 SGHDT and CDR2 YYEEEE. The V end lost 3 bases, the J end lost 3 bases, and 7 bases lay between the germline ends.

Here the CDR3 reads CASSVTGGETQYF. In nucleotides, the CDR3 is TGTGCCAGCAGCGTAACAGGGGGGGAGACCCAGTACTTC. The gene calls are TRBV9 and TRBJ2-5; 8 bases are shared with TRBD1. The CDR3 is 13 amino acids. V lost 1 base to trimming and J lost 5 bases; unmatched junction nucleotides: 1. CDR1 is SGDLS and CDR2 is YYNGEE in the germline V gene.

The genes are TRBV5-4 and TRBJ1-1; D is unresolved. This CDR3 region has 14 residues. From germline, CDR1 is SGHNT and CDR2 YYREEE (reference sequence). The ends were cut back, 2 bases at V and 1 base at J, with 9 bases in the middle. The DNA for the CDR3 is TGTGCCAGCAGCTTTGTAAACTGGAACACTGAAGCTTTCTTT. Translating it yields CASSFVNWNTEAFF.